Shown below are 2 T cell receptor beta chains from a single sample sequenced in a study of T cell repertoires in cytomegalovirus infection. What these receptors recognize is not known. TCRdb redid the calling of the reads with MiXCR, one entry per CDR3 protein. Of roughly 220,000 distinct CDR3 sequences listed, about 39% are singletons. This sample comprised CD8+ T cells from cultured PBMCs, obtained from culture after CMV antigen stimulation. Receptor source: a human donor in good health (CMV status not recorded). Some clones in this sample may be carry-over from other donors' samples.

This clonotype was seen once. The V call is TRBV12-3 or TRBV12-4, the J call TRBJ2-3, with 7 bases fitting TRBD2. This CDR3 contains 15 residues. The junction had 4 bases not matched to a gene; V was cut back by 4 bases and J by 0 bases. The DNA for the CDR3 is TGTGCCAGCAGTTCCGGGACTATTAGCACAGATACGCAGTATTTT. Encoded protein: CASSSGTISTDTQYF.

This chain joins TRBV28 and TRBJ2-5; D is tentatively TRBD1 or TRBD2 (5 bases each). Trimming took off 7 bases at V and 3 bases at J, with 18 bases between the two ends. The CDR3 loop spans 15 amino acids. Looked up from germline, CDR1 is MDHEN and CDR2 is SYDVKM. The CDR3 region is CASNGVFRGEETQYF. CDR3 coding DNA: TGTGCCAGCAACGGGGTTTTTAGGGGCGAAGAGACCCAGTACTTC. The full variable domain, its missing parts supplied by reference TRBV28 and TRBJ2-5, is DVKVTQSSRYLVKRTGEKVFLECVQDMDHENMFWYRQDPGLGLRLIYFSYDVKMKEKGDIPEGYSVSREKKERFSLILESASTNQTSMYLCASNGVFRGEETQYFGPGTRLLVL.